The 23 T cell receptor beta chains given below trace back to one sample, sequenced in a study of cytomegalovirus exposure and HLA in healthy donors. A multiplex PCR was run with 60 Vbeta primers and 13 Jbeta primers. Assay: immunoSEQ multiplex PCR; the TCRdb copy retains only in-frame clones and omits some. The profile shows tens of thousands of clones, 6% to 9% of them singletons. Sample: PBMCs. The receptors come from a man aged 45-65 years in good health and CMV-seronegative.

Only a few counts were recorded for this clone. The V gene is TRBV5-6, the J gene TRBJ1-4; TRBD1 is a possible D gene (6 bases). Germline CDR1 is SGHDT and CDR2 is YYEEEE. V lost 0 bases and J lost 5, with 14 bases in between. This CDR3 is 16 amino acids long. Written as DNA, the CDR3 is TGTGCCAGCAGCTTGGCCTCACAGGGATGGAATGAAAAACTGTTTTTT. Translated, it gives CASSLASQGWNEKLFF.

There are many counts of this clone. V and J are TRBV27 and TRBJ1-1; tentatively, D is TRBD1 (6 bases). V dropped 2 bases and J dropped 1 base, with 11 bases sitting between them. The germline gives CDR1 MNHEY, CDR2 SMNVEV (reference sequence). The length of the CDR3 is 15 residues. In DNA, the CDR3 is TGTGCCAGCAGTTTAAACAGGGCCCAGAACACTGAAGCTTTCTTT. It yields the protein CASSLNRAQNTEAFF.

The chain has TRBV19 and TRBJ2-7, with 9 bases identical to TRBD1. CDR1 is LNHDA, CDR2 SQIVND, per germline (reference sequence). J was trimmed by 7 bases and V by 6 bases; bases with no gene match: 7. CDR3 length: 13 amino acids. CDR3: CASSLRDRVEQYF. CDR3 in DNA: TGTGCCAGTAGCCTCCGGGACAGGGTTGAGCAGTACTTC.

The table lists this clone with a few counts. The genes are TRBV19 and TRBJ1-2; 9 bases agree with TRBD1. The germline gives CDR1 LNHDA, CDR2 SQIVND (reference sequence). Trimming took 8 bases from V and 3 from J; bases not matched to a gene: 7. The CDR3 extends over 14 amino acids. CDR3 sequence reads: CASVSTGGDYGYTF. CDR3 DNA: TGTGCCAGTGTTTCAACAGGGGGCGACTATGGCTACACCTTC. The full variable domain, its missing parts supplied by reference TRBV19 and TRBJ1-2, is DGGITQSPKYLFRKEGQNVTLSCEQNLNHDAMYWYRQDPGQGLRLIYYSQIVNDFQKGDIAEGYSVSREKKESFPLTVTSAQKNPTAFYLCASVSTGGDYGYTFGSGTRLTVV.

J is TRBJ1-5 and V is TRBV11-2; D remains unclear. CDR3 length equals 14 residues. Germline V CDR1 and CDR2: SGHAT, FQNNGV. V was clipped by 1 base and J by 5 bases, with 9 bases between them. The DNA for the CDR3 is TGTGCCAGCAGCTTAGTAAGAGGGTATCAGCCCCAGCATTTT. The encoded protein is CASSLVRGYQPQHF.

This chain links TRBV10-3 with TRBJ1-6, with TRBD1 as a possible D gene (5 bases). The V gene lost 2 bases and the J gene lost 10 bases, with 12 bases spanning the gap. CDR1 ENHRY and CDR2 SYGVKD come from the germline V gene. This CDR3 region has 14 residues. For the CDR3, the DNA is TGTGCCATCAGTGAGGTAAAGGGGTTATCACCCCTCCACTTT. Amino acid sequence: CAISEVKGLSPLHF.

The chain links TRBV6-4 to TRBJ2-7, with D possibly matching TRBD1 (6 bases). Deletions cut 0 bases from V and 3 bases from J, with 21 bases between. CDR1 and CDR2 from the germline V gene are MRHNA and SNTAGT. The length of the CDR3 is 18 residues. The CDR3 nucleotides read TGTGCCAGCAGTGACTCCTTTTTTAACGACAGGTTATTCTACGAGCAGTACTTC. Translation gives CASSDSFFNDRLFYEQYF.

The genes are TRBV28 and TRBJ1-1, with 7 bases matching TRBD1. Unmatched junction bases numbered 4, after V lost 8 bases and J lost 1 base. CDR1 and CDR2 (germline): MDHEN, SYDVKM. The CDR3 has 13 residues. DNA for the CDR3: TGTGCCAGCGGGACAGTAACGAACACTGAAGCTTTCTTT. Translation gives CASGTVTNTEAFF.

The V gene is TRBV7-6, the J gene TRBJ2-1; D perhaps matches TRBD2 (5 bases). The CDR3 contains 14 residues. V dropped 1 base and J dropped 11 bases, with 15 bases sitting between them. Germline V lookup: CDR1 SGHVS, CDR2 FNYEAQ. The CDR3 nucleotides are TGTGCCAGCAGCTTAGATCCTACGGGGTACAAGCAGTTCTTC. Protein sequence: CASSLDPTGYKQFF.

This clone was counted only a few times. The chain has TRBV27 and TRBJ2-1; 9 bases line up with TRBD2. CDR1 and CDR2 (germline): MNHEY, SMNVEV (reference sequence). The CDR3 contains 15 residues. After removal of 5 bases from V and 3 bases from J, the junction contained 5 bases not matched to a gene. The DNA of the CDR3 is TGTGCCAGCAGTCTACCTAGCGGGGTCTACAATGAGCAGTTCTTC. This encodes CASSLPSGVYNEQFF.

The chain couples TRBV11-2 to TRBJ2-2, with 10 bases aligning to TRBD2. There are 16 residues in the CDR3. The germline gives CDR1 SGHAT, CDR2 FQNNGV. Unmatched junction bases numbered 2, after V lost 4 bases and J lost 0 bases. The CDR3 DNA follows: TGTGCCAGCAGCTGGCTAGCGGGGGCGAACACCGGGGAGCTGTTTTTT. Its translation is CASSWLAGANTGELFF. The full variable domain, in which reference TRBV11-2 and TRBJ2-2 provide the parts outside the CDR3, is EAGVAQSPRYKIIEKRQSVAFWCNPISGHATLYWYQQILGQGPKLLIQFQNNGVVDDSQLPKDRFSAERLKGVDSTLKIQPAKLEDSAVYLCASSWLAGANTGELFFGEGSRLTVL.

This chain joins TRBV19 and TRBJ2-4; the match to TRBD1 covers 8 bases. From germline, CDR1 is LNHDA and CDR2 SQIVND (reference sequence). The CDR3 has 15 residues. Trimming took 8 bases from V and 0 from J; bases not matched to a gene: 6. CDR3 bases: TGTGCCAGTGGAGGACAGGGCTTAGCCAAAAACATTCAGTACTTC. Its translation: CASGGQGLAKNIQYF.

The rearrangement joins TRBV10-3 to TRBJ2-7; 10 nucleotides agree with TRBD2. The CDR3 has 16 residues. J gave up 5 bases and V 3 bases, and 10 bases lay outside the gene matches. Germline V CDR1 and CDR2: ENHRY, SYGVKD. The CDR3 region is CAISEGQTSGKDEQYF. CDR3 sequence (DNA): TGTGCCATCAGTGAAGGTCAAACTAGCGGGAAGGACGAGCAGTACTTC.

The J gene is TRBJ1-1, the V gene TRBV7-2; D is uncertain. CDR1 is SGHTA, CDR2 FQGNSA, per germline. V lost 0 bases and J lost 4, with 12 bases in between. The CDR3 contains 15 residues. In DNA form, the CDR3 reads TGTGCCAGCAGCTTAGCGTACTATGGTAGCACTGAAGCTTTCTTT. This sequence encodes CASSLAYYGSTEAFF.

This chain joins TRBV11-2 and TRBJ2-7; 7 bases line up with TRBD1. The CDR3 loop spans 15 amino acids. Germline V lookup: CDR1 SGHAT, CDR2 FQNNGV. Trimming took 6 bases from V and 2 from J; bases not matched to a gene: 10. The CDR3 DNA sequence: TGTGCCAGCAGTGTGAGCCGGACAGGCCCCTACGAGCAGTACTTC. It encodes CASSVSRTGPYEQYF.

This clone occurred a few times. The V call is TRBV7-8, the J call TRBJ1-3; a possible D gene is TRBD1 (5 bases). Germline assignment: CDR1 SGHVS and CDR2 FQNEAQ. CDR3 length: 17 residues. Trimming took off 5 bases at V and 0 bases at J, with 17 bases between the two ends. The CDR3 DNA reads as TGTGCCAGCAGCCTAACCGGGACTCCTAGCTCTGGAAACACCATATATTTT. Amino acid sequence: CASSLTGTPSSGNTIYF. Supplemented by reference TRBV7-8 and TRBJ1-3, the full variable domain reads GAGVSQSPRYKVAKRGQDVALRCDPISGHVSLFWYQQALGQGPEFLTYFQNEAQLDKSGLPSDRFFAERPEGSVSTLKIQRTQQEDSAVYLCASSLTGTPSSGNTIYFGEGSWLTVV.

The sample holds a few counts of this clone. V is TRBV6-1 and J is TRBJ2-2; TRBD2 might be the D (7 bases). Germline assignment: CDR1 MNHNS and CDR2 SASEGT. This CDR3 comprises 19 residues. Trimming removed 4 bases at V and 5 bases at J, with 26 bases between. CDR3 in DNA: TGTGCCAGCAGTGCCCTGGTTCTAGGGGGGGCCGTAGGTACCGGGGAGCTGTTTTTT. Translation: CASSALVLGGAVGTGELFF.

This rearrangement joins TRBV7-2 to TRBJ2-1; 8 nucleotides match TRBD2. CDR1 SGHTA and CDR2 FQGNSA come from the germline V gene. The CDR3 has 15 residues. V lost 5 bases and J lost 4; bases outside the gene matches: 7. The CDR3 coding sequence is TGTGCCAGCAGCCAAGCTAGCGGGTCTTACAATGAGCAGTTCTTC. It yields the protein CASSQASGSYNEQFF.

The table lists this clone with a few counts. V is TRBV7-2 and J is TRBJ1-1; 7 nucleotides match TRBD1. The CDR3 extends over 13 amino acids. Germline-derived CDR1 and CDR2 are SGHTA and FQGNSA. J was trimmed by 4 bases and V by 6 bases; bases with no gene match: 5. DNA of the CDR3: TGTGCCAGCAGTCGACAGGGAAGCACTGAAGCTTTCTTT. Amino acids: CASSRQGSTEAFF.

J is TRBJ1-2 and V is TRBV27, with D perhaps TRBD1 (6 bases). V was shortened by 5 bases and J by 4 bases, with 14 bases between the two germline ends. Germline-derived CDR1 and CDR2 are MNHEY and SMNVEV (reference sequence). The CDR3 extends over 14 amino acids. The CDR3 protein is CASSPGQNFYGYTF. DNA of the CDR3: TGTGCCAGCAGTCCCGGACAGAACTTCTATGGCTACACCTTC.

This clone came up a few times. This rearrangement joins TRBV5-4 to TRBJ2-2, with TRBD1 matching over 7 bases. With V trimmed by 1 base and J by 1 base, 4 bases remained unmatched. This CDR3 has 16 amino acids. Per germline, CDR1 SGHNT and CDR2 YYREEE (reference sequence). The CDR3 DNA reads TGTGCCAGCAGCTTGCCGGGACAGCTGAACACCGGGGAGCTGTTTTTT. Its protein is CASSLPGQLNTGELFF.

The chain joins TRBV5-1 to TRBJ2-5, with a weak D call TRBD2 (7 bases). In germline, CDR1 is SGHRS, CDR2 YFSETQ. V lost 5 bases and J 2 bases, leaving 16 bases between the germline ends. The CDR3 runs to 15 residues. For the CDR3, the DNA is TGCGCCAGCAGGGCGGGGGCGGCGGGACAAGAGACCCAGTACTTC. Translated, it gives CASRAGAAGQETQYF.

This clone showed up just a few times. The CDR3 DNA is TGTGCCAGCAGCACCCGGACAGGGGATCCCTCCGAGCAGTACTTC. Translated: CASSTRTGDPSEQYF. The V call is TRBV7-8, the J call TRBJ2-7, with 9 bases lining up with TRBD1. Germline V gene data show CDR1 as SGHVS and CDR2 as FQNEAQ. J lost 6 bases, V lost 5 bases, and 11 bases had no gene match. This CDR3 spans 15 amino acids.